A single sample gave rise to the 5 T cell receptor beta chains below, sequenced in a study of CD8 T cells in ankylosing spondylitis (dated by TCRdb to 2016 to 2017). Broader findings and caveats from the paper: A TCR beta motif of eight highly homologous amino acid variants appeared characteristic of blood from ankylosing spondylitis patients.

To prepare the library, 5' RACE was applied. TCRdb records Illumina HiSeq 2500 as the sequencer. The public reads were reprocessed in TCRdb via fastp at Q25 and MiXCR, keeping in-frame beta chains. All rows with the same CDR3 protein become a single entry with the most common DNA and genes. For this sample the table gives about 800,000 distinct CDR3 sequences, of which over 9.5% were detected only once. The leading ten clones occupy approximately 0.5% of the sample. Their antigen targets remain unknown. The sample comprised blood, either unsorted or a sorted T cell fraction (not recorded which). The origin of the receptors is a male donor with ankylosing spondylitis.

The V and J genes are TRBV4-2 and TRBJ2-2; 13 nucleotides align to TRBD2. Germline V gives CDR1 LGHNA, CDR2 YNFKEQ. The V gene end was trimmed by 0 bases and the J gene end by 6 bases; junction bases not matched to a gene: 4. The CDR3 sequence is 17 residues long. CDR3 sequence (DNA): TGTGCCAGCAGCCAAGAGCCTGGACTAGCGGGAGCCGGGGAGCTGTTTTTT. It codes for CASSQEPGLAGAGELFF.

The gene calls are TRBV12-3 or TRBV12-4 and TRBJ1-1; D possibly corresponds to TRBD1 (6 bases). The CDR3 is 13 residues long. V gave up 6 bases and J gave up 3 bases, with 11 bases separating them. The CDR3: CASRLDRYTEAFF. The CDR3 nucleotides read TGTGCCAGCAGACTTGACAGGTACACTGAAGCTTTCTTT.

Only a few counts were recorded for this clonotype. The chain combines TRBV2 with TRBJ1-1; D unclear. The CDR3 contains 11 residues. Trimming pared 6 bases from V and 5 bases from J, leaving 7 bases between. Germline V lookup: CDR1 SNHLY, CDR2 FYNNEI. CDR3 sequence (DNA): TGTGCCAGCAGGGTTTTTACTGAAGCTTTCTTT. Translating gives CASRVFTEAFF. The full variable domain, its missing parts supplied by reference TRBV2 and TRBJ1-1, is EPEVTQTPSHQVTQMGQEVILRCVPISNHLYFYWYRQILGQKVEFLVSFYNNEISEKSEIFDDQFSVERPDGSNFTLKIRSTKLEDSAMYFCASRVFTEAFFGQGTRLTVV.

This clonotype showed up many times. The rearrangement uses TRBV5-1 and TRBJ2-5; 9 bases match TRBD2. CDR1 and CDR2 (germline): SGHRS, YFSETQ. J was trimmed by 4 bases and V by 4 bases; bases with no gene match: 5. CDR3 length: 14 amino acids. The DNA for the CDR3 is TGCGCCAGCAGCACCGGGACTAGCTCAGAGACCCAGTACTTC. Encoded protein: CASSTGTSSETQYF.

The chain couples TRBV9 to TRBJ1-6; D ambiguous. The CDR3 is made up of 13 amino acids. Germline V lookup: CDR1 SGDLS, CDR2 YYNGEE. Deletions cut 1 base from V and 7 bases from J, with 6 bases between. Here the CDR3 reads CASSVRLNSPLHF. CDR3 sequence (DNA): TGTGCCAGCAGCGTACGGCTAAATTCACCCCTCCACTTT.